This T cell receptor beta chain was documented in a study of human T cells and chemical hapten exposure. Study-level information: Patients additionally received therapeutic doses of diphenylcyclopropenone on the scalp once a week, and this continued throughout the approximately 26-week study. Upper-back patch tests with 0.01% DPC were read at 6 days.

TCRdb used MiXCR to reprocess the RACE reads, holding one entry per CDR3 protein. The sample gives 100,000 to 150,000 distinct CDR3 sequences, over 9% of which show up once; around 2.5% is in the top ten. The germline gives CDR1 MNHNY, CDR2 SVGAGI (reference sequence). This CDR3 is built from 11 residues. V lost 10 bases, J lost 2 bases, and 8 bases lay in between. Stated time point: patch test 3, about 24 weeks after DPC sensitization. Treatment specified: therapeutic diphenylcyclopropenone sensitization with weekly scalp DPC. This clonotype appeared a few times. The antigen is unknown. Study results and limitations: The study found that DPC sensitization did not change TCRs above 1 in 1000 frequency. Patch test score tracked positively with PT1 expanded TCR counts.

The chain uses TRBV6-6 and TRBJ1-1, with D unclear. Sequencing was performed on whole blood, taken in connection with sensitization to the hapten diphenylcyclopropenone (DPC). This clonotype was obtained from a woman aged 45-65 years with alopecia areata. Some clones in this sample may be carry-over from other donors' samples. In DNA, the CDR3 is TGTGCCACCCGACTCAACACTGAAGCTTTCTTT. This sequence encodes CATRLNTEAFF.